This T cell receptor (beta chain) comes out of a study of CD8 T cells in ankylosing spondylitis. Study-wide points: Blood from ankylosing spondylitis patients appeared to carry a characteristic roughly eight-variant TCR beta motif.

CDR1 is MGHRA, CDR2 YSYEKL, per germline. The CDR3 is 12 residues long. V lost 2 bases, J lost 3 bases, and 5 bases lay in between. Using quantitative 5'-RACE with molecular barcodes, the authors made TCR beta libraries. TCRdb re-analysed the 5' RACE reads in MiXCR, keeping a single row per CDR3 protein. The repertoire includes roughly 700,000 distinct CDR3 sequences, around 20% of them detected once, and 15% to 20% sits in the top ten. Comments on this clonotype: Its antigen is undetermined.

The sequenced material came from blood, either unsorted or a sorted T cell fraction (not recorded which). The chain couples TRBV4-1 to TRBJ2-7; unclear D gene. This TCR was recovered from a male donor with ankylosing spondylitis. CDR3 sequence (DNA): TGCGCCAGCAGCCAATCAGGCTACGAGCAGTACTTC. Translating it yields CASSQSGYEQYF.